This entry features one T cell receptor (beta chain) sequence. This clonotype was observed at least ten times. Its target antigen remains unknown. The input lacks base qualities; no much larger clone sits a single base away. The data belong to a study of T cells after yellow fever vaccination (dated 2019 in TCRdb). A note on the overall study: The SMART-Seq v4 Ultra Low Input RNA kit was used to prepare libraries from fractions with low cell numbers. To track T-cell clones before and after primary and booster YFV17D yellow fever vaccination, bulk TCR alpha and beta repertoires were sequenced longitudinally. Two healthy male donors, one aged 18 to 29 and one aged 30 to 39 years, were included in the cohort. Blood samples were taken at several timepoints before and after primary and secondary immunization, and bulk PBMC replicates and cell subsets were isolated. Paper-wide results and their limitations: The secondary T-cell response was weaker than the primary response but faster, peaking on day 5 instead of day 15. Because abundant contaminating clonotypes from the bulk population could be contained in FACS-sorted repertoires, computational filtering was required. A small fraction of clonotypes appeared in both the CD4 and CD8 compartments, likely as a result of convergent recombination. After the booster, most clones that had expanded after primary vaccination were detected again (almost 97% of CD4 and 88% of CD8), suggesting broad maintenance of memory. Because the study included only two donors, the extent to which the findings can be generalized is limited.

Trimming costs V 6 bases and J 5 bases, and their ends lie 18 bases apart. The CDR1 and CDR2 encoded by the germline V gene (reference sequence) are DFQATT and SNEGSKA. The CDR3 runs 14 amino acids, cysteine and phenylalanine included. The CDR3 DNA has 42 bases and is translated from base 1. TCR cDNA was made using 5'RACE template switching, a step that added a universal primer site and unique molecular identifiers. Priming for cDNA synthesis came from both the TCR alpha and TCR beta constant segments. Two PCR steps were used to amplify libraries, with sample barcodes and sequencing adapters being added in the second step. Libraries were sequenced on Illumina HiSeq 2500 (2x100 bp) or NovaSeq (2x150 bp). The source study handled its data this way. MIGEC was used to demultiplex reads and collapse the reads into UMI consensus sequences, and MiXCR was used for V(D)J alignment. Clonotypes responding to the vaccine were identified with edgeR on replicate PBMC samples, with the criteria of FDR below 0.01 and a log2 fold change above 5 up to day 15. Bulk clonotypes were assigned CD4 or CD8 identity according to which sequenced CD4 or CD8 repertoire held them at higher abundance. TCRdb handled the public reads itself, with Q25 trimming in fastp and clone calling in MiXCR, and kept productive beta chains. Rows merge per CDR3 protein into single entries with the most common DNA and genes. What appears here as the V and J calls and clone size reflects TCRdb's work, not the paper's. The table for this sample lists some 500,000 distinct CDR3 sequences; roughly 14% of them were counted only once. The leading ten clones occupy around an eighth of the sample.

Sample treatment or condition, as interpreted from the label and publication: live attenuated yellow fever vaccine strain. At each blood-draw timepoint, two biological replicates of bulk PBMCs were obtained. PBMCs were isolated from peripheral blood using a standard Ficoll-Paque protocol. TriZol was used to extract RNA from bulk PBMCs, CD4 and CD8 fractions, and dextramer-positive and dextramer-negative fractions. The V gene is TRBV20-1 and the J gene is TRBJ2-3; the D gene cannot be resolved reliably. This sequence was found in a man aged 25-45 years who received the YFV17D yellow fever vaccine. The sample consisted of PBMCs, taken on the day of the yellow fever booster vaccination. The CDR3 in this case is CSALPQARRDTQYF. The base sequence is TGCAGTGCCCTACCGCAAGCTCGGCGAGATACGCAGTATTTT.